A single sample gave rise to the 24 T cell receptor beta chains below, sequenced in a study of cytomegalovirus exposure and HLA in healthy donors. Measured with immunoSEQ multiplex PCR; TCRdb has only the in-frame clones, and not every one. The data show 200,000 to 250,000 clones, about 93% seen once. Material for sequencing was PBMCs. The source of these receptors is a woman between 18 and 29 years old in good health and CMV-seronegative.

This chain links TRBV6-5 with TRBJ2-2; 9 bases match TRBD1. CDR1 and CDR2 (germline): MNHEY, SVGAGI. The CDR3 runs 14 residues. V lost 5 bases to trimming and J lost 7 bases; unmatched junction nucleotides: 5. The chain's CDR3 is CASSRDRVGGELFF. The CDR3 DNA sequence: TGTGCCAGCAGTAGGGACAGGGTAGGCGGGGAGCTGTTTTTT.

This clone was seen a single time. This chain links TRBV5-4 with TRBJ2-1; 10 nucleotides align to TRBD2. Losses at the gene ends were 4 bases for V and 4 bases for J; bases not matched to a gene: 8. Germline assignment: CDR1 SGHNT and CDR2 YYREEE (reference sequence). This CDR3 comprises 16 residues. CDR3 DNA: TGTGCCAGCAGCAAAACCGGACTAGCGGCTTACAATGAGCAGTTCTTC. Amino acids: CASSKTGLAAYNEQFF.

The CDR3 spells CASSLAGTGTSYEQYF. Here the CDR3 DNA reads TGTGCCAGCAGCTTAGCCGGGACAGGGACTTCCTACGAGCAGTACTTC. This chain links TRBV7-9 with TRBJ2-7; 9 bases fit TRBD1. From germline, CDR1 is SEHNR and CDR2 FQNEAQ (reference sequence). CDR3 length: 16 residues. Unmatched junction bases numbered 4, after V lost 0 bases and J lost 1 base.

The chain's CDR3 is CASTKRSTVTMDEQFF. For the CDR3, the DNA is TGTGCCAGCACAAAAAGGTCCACAGTTACGATGGATGAGCAGTTCTTC. The chain employs TRBV5-4 and TRBJ2-1; D is unclear. Trimming removed 6 bases from V and 8 bases from J, with 24 bases in between. Germline loops: CDR1 SGHNT, CDR2 YYREEE (reference sequence). The CDR3 spans 16 residues.

This chain connects TRBV5-1 to TRBJ2-2, with D tentatively TRBD1 (5 bases). The V gene lost 10 bases and the J gene lost 1 base, with 14 bases spanning the gap. The CDR3 extends over 14 amino acids. CDR1 is SGHRS, CDR2 YFSETQ, per germline. The CDR3 sequence is CAVRDLRNTGELFF. CDR3 bases: TGCGCCGTCAGGGATCTAAGGAACACCGGGGAGCTGTTTTTT.

The rearrangement uses TRBV6-5 and TRBJ2-5, with 10 bases lining up with TRBD1. The germline CDR1 and CDR2 sequences are MNHEY and SVGAGI. The V segment lost 8 bases and the J segment 5 bases; nucleotides outside the gene matches: 11. The CDR3 has 15 amino acids. The CDR3: CASGLRDRGSETQYF. CDR3 sequence (DNA): TGTGCCAGCGGTCTTCGGGACAGGGGTTCGGAGACCCAGTACTTC.

The count of this clone is one. This chain links TRBV25-1 with TRBJ2-7, with TRBD1 as a possible D gene (6 bases). The CDR3 length is 13 residues. The germline V gene encodes CDR1 MGHDK and CDR2 SYGVNS. V gave up 5 bases and J gave up 2 bases, with 10 bases separating them. In DNA, the CDR3 is TGTGCCAGCAGTACACAGGGCCCCTACGAGCAGTACTTC. Encoded protein: CASSTQGPYEQYF.

The rearrangement joins TRBV27 to TRBJ2-1, with a possible D match to TRBD2 (6 bases). V shed 6 bases and J shed 10 bases, with 16 bases lying between them. CDR1 MNHEY and CDR2 SMNVEV come from the germline V gene (reference sequence). The CDR3 is made up of 13 amino acids. The CDR3, as DNA: TGTGCCAGCAGACCGGACTACTTCAGGGAGCAGTTCTTC. It is translated as CASRPDYFREQFF.

The chain has TRBV7-9 and TRBJ1-3; D perhaps matches TRBD1 (6 bases). Germline loops: CDR1 SEHNR, CDR2 FQNEAQ (reference sequence). CDR3 length: 15 amino acids. Trimming removed 4 bases at V and 5 bases at J, with 15 bases between. The CDR3 here is CASSSDRDKRNTIYF. The CDR3 DNA reads TGTGCCAGCAGCTCCGACCGGGACAAGAGAAACACCATATATTTT.

V gene TRBV7-9 combines with J gene TRBJ2-7; D is uncertain. CDR3 length equals 14 residues. The V end lost 3 bases, the J end lost 2 bases, and 11 bases lay between the germline ends. CDR1 is SEHNR, CDR2 FQNEAQ, per germline (reference sequence). For the CDR3, the DNA is TGTGCCAGCAGCTTGATCAGCGAGGCCTACGAGCAGTACTTC. It is translated as CASSLISEAYEQYF. Using reference TRBV7-9 and TRBJ2-7 for the parts outside the CDR3, the full variable domain is DTGVSQNPRHKITKRGQNVTFRCDPISEHNRLYWYRQTLGQGPEFLTYFQNEAQLEKSRLLSDRFSAERPKGSFSTLEIQRTEQGDSAMYLCASSLISEAYEQYFGPGTRLTVT.

The chain combines TRBV5-1 with TRBJ2-5, with TRBD2 matching 14 bases. This CDR3 has 18 amino acids. Per the germline V gene, CDR1 is SGHRS and CDR2 is YFSETQ. With 2 bases clipped from V and 3 bases from J, the junction kept 9 bases outside the gene matches. The CDR3 sequence is CASSLNPGLAGEKETQYF. The CDR3 DNA is TGCGCCAGCAGCTTAAATCCGGGACTAGCGGGAGAGAAAGAGACCCAGTACTTC.

The gene calls are TRBV29-1 and TRBJ2-3; D is perhaps TRBD2 (6 bases). The CDR3 runs 13 residues. Germline CDR1 and CDR2: SQVTM and ANQGSEA. Trimming left V 4 bases short and J 4 bases short, with 12 bases between. Here the CDR3 DNA reads TGCAGCGTTGCACGGGAGTCCTCAGATACGCAGTATTTT. Its protein is CSVARESSDTQYF.

The chain carries TRBV28 and TRBJ2-1; 11 bases are shared with TRBD2. Germline V gene data show CDR1 as MDHEN and CDR2 as SYDVKM. J was trimmed by 7 bases and V by 5 bases; bases with no gene match: 7. This CDR3 spans 15 amino acids. The CDR3 reads CASSPLAGGRNEQFF. CDR3 coding DNA: TGTGCCAGCAGTCCCCTAGCGGGAGGCAGGAATGAGCAGTTCTTC.

The chain uses TRBV6-6 and TRBJ1-4; TRBD1 is a possible D gene (5 bases). V lost 6 bases, J lost 6 bases, and 20 bases lay in between. In germline, CDR1 is MNHNY, CDR2 SVGAGI (reference sequence). This CDR3 region has 16 residues. This CDR3 is CASRPPIGRGDEKLFF. The CDR3 nucleotides are TGTGCCAGCAGGCCCCCCATCGGTCGGGGGGATGAAAAACTGTTTTTT.

The chain links TRBV2 to TRBJ2-7, with 8 bases matching TRBD1. Germline-derived CDR1 and CDR2 are SNHLY and FYNNEI. The J segment lost 5 bases and the V segment lost 6 bases, leaving 12 bases of the junction unmatched. The CDR3 is 15 amino acids. The CDR3 nucleotides are TGTGCCAGCAGGACACCGGGACAGGTTATCAACGAGCAGTACTTC. This gives the protein CASRTPGQVINEQYF. The whole variable domain, filled in from reference TRBV2 and TRBJ2-7, reads EPEVTQTPSHQVTQMGQEVILRCVPISNHLYFYWYRQILGQKVEFLVSFYNNEISEKSEIFDDQFSVERPDGSNFTLKIRSTKLEDSAMYFCASRTPGQVINEQYFGPGTRLTVT.

In this sample, this clone turned up a few times. This chain joins TRBV30 and TRBJ1-5, with TRBD1 as a possible D gene (5 bases). Germline CDR1 GTSNPN, CDR2 SVGIG (reference sequence). The CDR3 runs to 14 residues. V lost 2 bases and J 0 bases, leaving 8 bases between the germline ends. CDR3 nucleotides: TGTGCCTGGAGTCGACAGCATAGCAATCAGCCCCAGCATTTT. Protein: CAWSRQHSNQPQHF.

CDR3 sequence (DNA): TGCGCCAGCAGTAACCCTAGCGGCAGGAATGAGCAGTTCTTC. Translating gives CASSNPSGRNEQFF. This chain joins TRBV10-2 and TRBJ2-1; 7 nucleotides align to TRBD2. The CDR3 spans 14 residues. Trimming at V came to 5 bases and at J to 7 bases, leaving 8 bases not matched to a gene. CDR1 and CDR2 (germline): WSHSY, SAAADI.

The rearrangement uses TRBV2 and TRBJ2-7; TRBD2 might be the D (5 bases). The germline CDR1 and CDR2 sequences are SNHLY and FYNNEI. Deletions cut 3 bases from V and 4 bases from J, with 13 bases between. The length of the CDR3 is 14 residues. The CDR3: CASSDRGWAYEQYF. The CDR3 DNA reads as TGTGCCAGCAGTGACCGCGGGTGGGCGTACGAGCAGTACTTC.

The J gene is TRBJ2-2, the V gene TRBV29-1; D is possibly TRBD1 (5 bases). Germline values: CDR1 SQVTM, CDR2 ANQGSEA. Trimming removed 4 bases from V and 1 base from J, with 10 bases in between. The CDR3 consists of 14 residues. CDR3 DNA: TGCAGCGTTGGAAGACAGCGGAACACCGGGGAGCTGTTTTTT. This translates into CSVGRQRNTGELFF.

V usage is TRBV27 and J usage is TRBJ2-7; tentatively, D is TRBD1 (7 bases). This CDR3 comprises 15 residues. V lost 10 bases, J lost 4 bases, and 23 bases lay in between. CDR1 is MNHEY, CDR2 SMNVEV, per germline (reference sequence). The CDR3 spells CATNPTQGGRYEQYF. CDR3 nucleotide sequence: TGTGCCACCAATCCCACCCAGGGGGGAAGATACGAGCAGTACTTC.

The V gene is TRBV11-3, the J gene TRBJ2-5; 10 bases match TRBD2. The germline CDR1 and CDR2 sequences are SGHNT and YENEEA. The CDR3 has 16 amino acids. With V trimmed by 1 base and J by 1 base, 3 bases remained unmatched. This chain's CDR3 is CASSLGLAGVQETQYF. The CDR3 nucleotides read TGTGCCAGCAGCTTAGGGCTAGCGGGAGTCCAAGAGACCCAGTACTTC.

This clone was observed a single time. The CDR3 is CASSGISGSISDEQFF. Here the CDR3 DNA reads TGCGCCAGCAGCGGAATTAGCGGGAGTATTTCGGATGAGCAGTTCTTC. The V gene is TRBV5-1, the J gene TRBJ2-1; TRBD2 matches 9 bases. This CDR3 comprises 16 residues. The ends lost 4 bases at V and 8 bases at J; junction bases unmatched: 13. Germline V gene data show CDR1 as SGHRS and CDR2 as YFSETQ.

This chain joins TRBV7-7 and TRBJ2-5; 9 nucleotides line up with TRBD1. The trim removed 5 bases at V and 5 bases at J, leaving 9 bases unmatched. The CDR3 extends over 15 amino acids. Germline CDR1 is SSHAT and CDR2 is FNYEAQ (reference sequence). The CDR3 is CASSRTTGGLETQYF. The CDR3 DNA follows: TGTGCCAGCAGCAGGACGACAGGGGGATTGGAGACCCAGTACTTC.

This clone occurred once. At the DNA level, this CDR3 is encoded by other sequences in the same sample as well. The chain combines TRBV5-1 with TRBJ2-7; 7 positions agree with TRBD2. Trimming took 0 bases from V and 0 from J; bases not matched to a gene: 6. This CDR3 spans 16 amino acids. Per germline, CDR1 SGHRS and CDR2 YFSETQ. The CDR3 nucleotides are TGCGCCAGCAGCTTGGCCGGGGGGTTGAGCTCCTACGAGCAGTACTTC. Translation: CASSLAGGLSSYEQYF.